Sequencing of this T cell receptor beta chain was carried out in a study of identifying expanded T cells in peripheral blood. The study's findings and limits: Variance in clone template counts between approximately two-week samples significantly increased with total template count across all healthy donors. Technical replicates showed 0.9 to 1.5 changed clones; about two weeks approximately 16; four weeks 19.

Per germline, CDR1 LNHDA and CDR2 SQIVND (reference sequence). The CDR3 covers 19 residues. V gave up 4 bases and J gave up 3 bases; unmatched junction bases: 20. During the collection period, no donor immune events like infections were recorded. TCRdb keeps only in-frame clones here, not all; method: immunoSEQ multiplex PCR. The sample lists 90,000 to 95,000 clones; roughly 88% were seen once. Concerning this clone: Its antigen remains unknown.

Material for sequencing was blood. The receptor was isolated from a person aged 18-70 years in good health. This chain joins TRBV19 and TRBJ1-2; 7 bases fit TRBD1. CDR3 coding DNA: TGTGCCAGTAGTAACAGAGACAGGGTTTTAATCGAGGGTCACTATGGCTACACCTTC. As protein: CASSNRDRVLIEGHYGYTF.